Below, 24 T cell receptor beta chains from the same sample are listed, as sequenced in a study of blood T cell repertoires in COVID-19. The method was immunoSEQ multiplex PCR; TCRdb's version includes in-frame clones alone and lacks a portion of them. This table has over 200,000 clones, less than 85% appearing once. Sequencing input: peripheral blood. The source is a woman in her seventies with active or convalescent COVID-19.

This clone was recorded only once. This sequence joins TRBV4-3 and TRBJ1-2; D is undetermined. V was trimmed by 0 bases and J by 8 bases, leaving 13 bases between them. The germline V gene has CDR1 LGHNA and CDR2 YSLEER. The CDR3 has 14 residues. CDR3 in DNA: TGCGCCAGCAGCCAAGAGGAGTTGTTTGGGGGCTACACCTTC. The encoded protein is CASSQEELFGGYTF.

The gene calls are TRBV5-6 and TRBJ2-3; 8 bases are shared with TRBD2. J was trimmed by 6 bases and V by 7 bases; bases with no gene match: 7. Germline-derived CDR1 and CDR2 are SGHDT and YYEEEE. The CDR3 has 13 residues. DNA for the CDR3: TGTGCCAGCCGGACTAGCTGGGGGGATACGCAGTATTTT. Translating it yields CASRTSWGDTQYF.

This clone appeared once. The CDR3 DNA is TGTGCCAGCAGTCGAGGGCCGGTAGTCCAAGAGACCCAGTACTTC. Residues: CASSRGPVVQETQYF. This rearrangement joins TRBV28 to TRBJ2-5, with D perhaps matching TRBD2 (5 bases). V lost 5 bases and J 1 base, leaving 14 bases between the germline ends. Germline V gene sequence: CDR1 MDHEN, CDR2 SYDVKM. The CDR3 length is 15 residues. The variable domain in full, completed from reference TRBV28 and TRBJ2-5, reads DVKVTQSSRYLVKRTGEKVFLECVQDMDHENMFWYRQDPGLGLRLIYFSYDVKMKEKGDIPEGYSVSREKKERFSLILESASTNQTSMYLCASSRGPVVQETQYFGPGTRLLVL.

The rearrangement joins TRBV3-1 (or the pseudogene TRBV3-2) to TRBJ1-2; TRBD1 might be the D (5 bases). The CDR3 is 15 residues long. Germline CDR1 LGHDT, CDR2 YNNKEL (reference sequence). Trimming shortened V by 0 bases and J by 4 bases, and 12 bases separated the two germline ends. CDR3 sequence: CASSQDQGLSYGYTF. The CDR3 DNA sequence: TGTGCCAGCAGCCAAGATCAGGGACTGTCCTATGGCTACACCTTC.

This chain uses TRBV3-1 (or the pseudogene TRBV3-2) with TRBJ1-2; 7 nucleotides agree with TRBD1. The V and J ends lost 5 bases and 8 bases, in that order; junction bases with no gene match: 11. Germline CDR1 and CDR2: LGHDT and YNNKEL (reference sequence). The CDR3 sequence is 14 residues long. The CDR3 DNA sequence: TGTGCCAGCAGCGAACTTTCGACAGGGTCCGGCTACACCTTC. This codes for CASSELSTGSGYTF.

The chain joins TRBV7-2 to TRBJ2-5, with a tentative D call TRBD2 (7 bases). Germline CDR1 and CDR2: SGHTA and FQGNSA. Trimming pared 3 bases from V and 5 bases from J, leaving 19 bases between. The CDR3 spans 16 residues. The CDR3 loop is CASSFEGGYQVETQYF. The CDR3 DNA follows: TGTGCCAGCAGCTTTGAGGGGGGGTATCAGGTGGAGACCCAGTACTTC.

The rearrangement links TRBV7-2 to TRBJ1-1, with 9 positions matching TRBD1. The CDR3 spans 14 residues. CDR1 is SGHTA and CDR2 is FQGNSA in the germline V gene. Trimming took 5 bases from V and 5 from J; bases not matched to a gene: 6. The CDR3 DNA sequence: TGTGCCAGCAGCCAAGACAGGGGGTGGACTGAAGCTTTCTTT. Protein: CASSQDRGWTEAFF.

The chain carries TRBV13 and TRBJ1-2; TRBD1 matches 8 bases. V shed 6 bases, J shed 8 bases, and the junction held 11 bases outside the gene matches. The length of the CDR3 is 14 residues. The germline V gene encodes CDR1 PRHDT and CDR2 FYEKMQ (reference sequence). CDR3 region: CASSYQGALWGYTF. The CDR3 DNA is TGTGCCAGCAGTTACCAGGGGGCCCTCTGGGGCTACACCTTC.

The chain has TRBV5-1 and TRBJ2-5; possible D gene TRBD2, 5 bases. This CDR3 is 13 amino acids long. Germline loops: CDR1 SGHRS, CDR2 YFSETQ. The ends were cut back, 6 bases at V and 5 bases at J, with 14 bases in the middle. CDR3: CASKISGVETQYF. For the CDR3, the DNA is TGCGCCAGCAAAATCTCCGGGGTGGAGACCCAGTACTTC.

The gene calls are TRBV5-1 and TRBJ2-2; no reliable D call. The CDR3 has 15 residues. V lost 0 bases, J lost 4 bases, and 10 bases lay in between. Germline V lookup: CDR1 SGHRS, CDR2 YFSETQ. In DNA form, the CDR3 reads TGCGCCAGCAGCTTGGGAGGCCCTGGCACCGGGGAGCTGTTTTTT. This translates into CASSLGGPGTGELFF.

The chain is built from TRBV18 and TRBJ1-4; no firm D call. V gave up 8 bases and J gave up 4 bases, with 11 bases separating them. Germline V lookup: CDR1 KGHSH, CDR2 LQKENI. The CDR3 runs 13 residues. The CDR3 coding sequence is TGTGCCAGCCAGGCAGAACATAATGAAAAACTGTTTTTT. Its translation: CASQAEHNEKLFF. Full variable domain (rest looked up from reference TRBV18 and TRBJ1-4): NAGVMQNPRHLVRRRGQEARLRCSPMKGHSHVYWYRQLPEEGLKFMVYLQKENIIDESGMPKERFSAEFPKEGPSILRIQQVVRGDSAAYFCASQAEHNEKLFFGSGTQLSVL.

In nucleotides, the CDR3 is TGTGCCAGCAGTCTCGGGAACTACGAGCAGTACTTC. This codes for CASSLGNYEQYF. V gene TRBV28 combines with J gene TRBJ2-7, with D possibly matching TRBD2 (5 bases). Trimming took 5 bases from V and 3 from J, leaving 8 bases between them. Per the germline V gene, CDR1 is MDHEN and CDR2 is SYDVKM. This CDR3 is built from 12 residues.

V and J are TRBV7-2 and TRBJ2-1; 9 nucleotides align to TRBD2. The CDR3 extends over 16 amino acids. CDR1 SGHTA and CDR2 FQGNSA come from the germline V gene. V shed 5 bases and J 0 bases; nucleotides not matched to a gene: 5. The CDR3 reads CASSRPSGTSYNEQFF. In DNA, the CDR3 is TGTGCCAGCAGCCGCCCTAGCGGGACCTCCTACAATGAGCAGTTCTTC.

The V gene is TRBV5-1, the J gene TRBJ2-7; D is uncertain. Germline V CDR1 and CDR2: SGHRS, YFSETQ. V was clipped by 0 bases and J by 0 bases, with 13 bases between them. The CDR3 has 16 amino acids. For the CDR3, the DNA is TGCGCCAGCAGCTTGGATCCAATTGCTAGCTCCTACGAGCAGTACTTC. Protein: CASSLDPIASSYEQYF.

V and J are TRBV5-1 and TRBJ2-3; 7 nucleotides agree with TRBD2. V dropped 1 base and J dropped 3; count of bases not matched to a gene: 2. The CDR3 consists of 14 residues. The germline V gene has CDR1 SGHRS and CDR2 YFSETQ. In DNA form, the CDR3 reads TGCGCCAGCAGCTTGTCTAGCGGAACAGATACGCAGTATTTT. It codes for CASSLSSGTDTQYF. The full variable domain, its missing parts supplied by reference TRBV5-1 and TRBJ2-3, is KAGVTQTPRYLIKTRGQQVTLSCSPISGHRSVSWYQQTPGQGLQFLFEYFSETQRNKGNFPGRFSGRQFSNSRSEMNVSTLELGDSALYLCASSLSSGTDTQYFGPGTRLTVL.

The chain recombines TRBV3-1 (or the pseudogene TRBV3-2) with TRBJ1-2, with 8 bases that match TRBD1. This CDR3 has 13 residues. The V gene end was trimmed by 4 bases and the J gene end by 10 bases; junction bases not matched to a gene: 8. Looked up from germline, CDR1 is LGHDT and CDR2 is YNNKEL (reference sequence). The DNA for the CDR3 is TGTGCCAGCAGCCTCCTCGCAGGGGGCGACTACACCTTC. It codes for CASSLLAGGDYTF.

J is TRBJ2-2 and V is TRBV5-4; 11 bases agree with TRBD2. Germline-derived CDR1 and CDR2 are SGHNT and YYREEE (reference sequence). The CDR3 runs 16 residues. The V segment lost 3 bases and the J segment 3 bases; nucleotides outside the gene matches: 4. The CDR3 sequence: CASSSLAGGYTGELFF. CDR3 nucleotides: TGTGCCAGCAGCTCCCTAGCGGGGGGATACACCGGGGAGCTGTTTTTT.

The chain uses TRBV19 and TRBJ2-5; D is possibly TRBD2 (6 bases). The V gene's germline CDR1 is LNHDA and CDR2 SQIVND (reference sequence). Between the trimmed V and J ends, which lost 6 bases and 2 bases, there was a span of 10 bases. The CDR3 length is 13 residues. CDR3 amino acids: CASRGTVQETQYF. The CDR3 nucleotides are TGTGCCAGTAGGGGGACTGTACAAGAGACCCAGTACTTC.

This clone was counted ten times or more. The chain links TRBV4-2 to TRBJ2-3; D remains ambiguous. Trimming cost V 0 bases and J 6 bases, with 7 bases left between them. This CDR3 is 13 amino acids long. Per the germline V gene, CDR1 is LGHNA and CDR2 is YNFKEQ. CDR3 amino acids: CASSQDRRDTQYF. CDR3 DNA: TGTGCCAGCAGCCAAGATCGGCGGGATACGCAGTATTTT.

V usage is TRBV10-2 and J usage is TRBJ1-1; 7 nucleotides align to TRBD1. This CDR3 contains 13 residues. V lost 8 bases and J lost 0; bases outside the gene matches: 3. Germline V gives CDR1 WSHSY, CDR2 SAAADI. As DNA, the CDR3 is TGCGCCAGCCGGGACAGCATGAACACTGAAGCTTTCTTT. It encodes CASRDSMNTEAFF.

This sequence joins TRBV18 and TRBJ2-1, with D perhaps matching TRBD2 (5 bases). The CDR3 is made up of 17 amino acids. V lost 3 bases to trimming and J lost 10 bases, with 25 bases between them. Per the germline V gene, CDR1 is KGHSH and CDR2 is LQKENI. CDR3 sequence: CASSPPGLGPSIGEQFF. The DNA for the CDR3 is TGTGCCAGCTCACCGCCGGGGTTAGGGCCCTCAATCGGGGAGCAGTTCTTC.

The rearrangement links TRBV6-6 to TRBJ1-1; TRBD1 aligns across 9 bases. Germline V CDR1 and CDR2: MNHNY, SVGAGI (reference sequence). The trim removed 5 bases at V and 7 bases at J, leaving 8 bases unmatched. The CDR3 has 14 residues. The CDR3 region has the DNA TGTGCCAGCAGTGACAACAGGGGGCATAGTGAAGCTTTCTTT. It codes for CASSDNRGHSEAFF.

The chain uses TRBV6-5 and TRBJ1-2, with D possibly TRBD1 on 6 matching bases. Trimming took off 0 bases at V and 6 bases at J, with 14 bases between the two ends. The CDR3 contains 15 residues. Germline-derived CDR1 and CDR2 are MNHEY and SVGAGI. CDR3 in amino acids: CASSYSLTRGNGYTF. CDR3 DNA: TGTGCCAGCAGTTACTCGTTGACAAGGGGGAATGGCTACACCTTC.

The gene calls are TRBV7-2 and TRBJ1-2; 9 nucleotides align to TRBD1. This CDR3 contains 13 residues. Germline assignment: CDR1 SGHTA and CDR2 FQGNSA. The V and J ends lost 5 bases and 8 bases, in that order; junction bases with no gene match: 6. The CDR3 loop is CASSPRTGEGYTF. CDR3 bases: TGTGCCAGCAGCCCCCGGACAGGGGAAGGCTACACCTTC.